The sequence of this T cell receptor (beta chain) was determined in a study of graft-versus-host responses after intestinal transplantation. Whole-study context: Once they had received anti-thymocyte globulin induction, all recipients took tacrolimus and steroids for around three years.

Clones were read by immunoSEQ multiplex PCR, and TCRdb kept only the in-frame ones, dropping some. The table has 85,000 to 110,000 clones, 93% seen once. This CDR3 is 15 amino acids long. V was shortened by 5 bases and J by 7 bases, with 20 bases between the two germline ends. Germline values: CDR1 MNHEY, CDR2 SVGAGI. Study conclusions and caveats: Early post-transplant HvG declines were associated with peak circulating GvH clone levels.

Details on this clone: The antigen remains undetermined.

This sequence originates from a human donor who received an intestinal transplant. The rearrangement links TRBV6-5 to TRBJ1-2; D uncertain. Specimen: unstimulated CD8+ T cells sorted from spleen or lymph node cells, collected before intestinal transplant. The CDR3 DNA follows: TGTGCCAGCAGTCCGGACCTCCTGGGATCCATTGGCTACACCTTC. The encoded protein is CASSPDLLGSIGYTF.